This T cell receptor (beta chain) was identified in a study of blood T cells in healthy people across ages. Whole-study results and caveats: TCR beta diversity per million T cells fell roughly linearly with age. More naive CD4+ cells and higher diversity were found in long-lived than in aged donors.

To note about this clonotype: Antigen: not known.

Healthy Russian Caucasian donors spanned ages about 6 to 95 years. V was trimmed by 3 bases and J by 9 bases, leaving 18 bases between them. There are 14 residues in the CDR3. The germline gives CDR1 SGDLS, CDR2 YYNGEE. Through a sample-barcoded 5' primer and a J-beta primer mix, a second PCR was run for roughly 6 to 11 cycles. MiXCR, run by TCRdb on the 5' RACE reads, gives a single entry per CDR3 protein. The repertoire holds fewer than 1.5 million distinct CDR3 sequences, around 42% seen once, with roughly 7.9% in the top ten. The genes are TRBV9 and TRBJ1-2; D unresolved. The source of this sequence is a woman younger than 35 in good health. Sequenced material: blood. DNA for the CDR3: TGTGCCAGCAGCGGGCAGGAGCCCGGTATCAGCTACACCTTC. This encodes CASSGQEPGISYTF. Based on the CDR3 plus reference TRBV9 and TRBJ1-2, the full variable domain is DSGVTQTPKHLITATGQRVTLRCSPRSGDLSVYWYQQSLDQGLQFLIQYYNGEERAKGNILERFSAQQFPDLHSELNLSSLELGDSALYFCASSGQEPGISYTFGSGTRLTVV.